This T cell receptor (beta chain) was captured by sequencing in a study of T cells in Graves' hyperthyroidism and ophthalmopathy. Findings and caveats of the study: From stable hyperthyroidism, ophthalmopathy was set apart by a 13 V-J model. Ophthalmopathy, which appeared later, was predicted by the model a median about 6 months before onset.

The cohort's ophthalmopathy patients, a group with duration under 3 months, had a Clinical Activity Score of at least 3 and a NOSPECS grade of at least 4. A patient was excluded if there was uncontrolled infection, other autoimmune disease, pregnancy or lactation. Germline V gene data show CDR1 as SQVTM and CDR2 as ANQGSEA. This CDR3 spans 13 amino acids. Trimming at V came to 8 bases and at J to 1 base, leaving 4 bases not matched to a gene. On this clonotype itself: Its cognate antigen is unknown.

Amplification targeted TCR beta CDR3 regions from RNA transcripts. RT-PCR in the first round (using the HTBI primer set) targeted the TCR CDR3. Using its own MiXCR run on the multiplex PCR reads, TCRdb lists one record per CDR3 protein. The data contain 45,000 to 60,000 distinct CDR3 sequences, 49% of them singletons. The sequence derives from a woman aged 30 to 39 with Graves' ophthalmopathy. The J gene is TRBJ2-3, the V gene TRBV29-1; 9 nucleotides align to TRBD1. Sequenced: blood. Here the CDR3 DNA reads TGCAGCTTCCGGACAGGGGGCACAGATACGCAGTATTTT. It encodes CSFRTGGTDTQYF.